One and the same sample provided the 20 T cell receptor beta chains below, sequenced in a study of beta chain features in type 1 diabetes. The study reverse transcribed the entire isolated RNA, so it sequenced expressed TCRB transcripts. The assay was immunoSEQ multiplex PCR, and TCRdb's table has in-frame clones only and misses some. The profile covers fewer than 650,000 clones, with around 16% appearing a single time and under 0.095% taken by the ten largest. Sequencing used naive CD4+ T cells from blood. These receptors originate from a man younger than 30 in good health.

The V call is TRBV21-1, the J call TRBJ2-5; TRBD1, the table's D call, was not compared with the DNA. TRBV21-1 is described as a pseudogene. The CDR3 totals 22 residues. The CDR3 protein is CASSKANNENLGQGRPQETQYF. CDR3 DNA sequence: TGTGCCAGCAGCAAAGCTAACAACGAGAATCTGGGACAGGGGAGGCCCCAAGAGACCCAGTACTTC.

The chain has TRBV25-1 and TRBJ1-1, with D possibly being TRBD1 (5 bases). The germline gives CDR1 MGHDK, CDR2 SYGVNS. This CDR3 contains 14 residues. The V end lost 11 bases, the J end lost 4 bases, and 20 bases lay between the germline ends. The CDR3 reads CASLKQGLGTEAFF. The DNA of the CDR3 is TGTGCCTCCCTGAAGCAGGGTCTGGGCACTGAAGCTTTCTTT.

This clone turned up a few times. The rearrangement uses TRBV5-1 and TRBJ1-3, with D uncertain. Germline V gene sequence: CDR1 SGHRS, CDR2 YFSETQ. The CDR3 spans 11 residues. The V gene lost 4 bases and the J gene lost 3 bases, with 2 bases spanning the gap. DNA of the CDR3: TGCGCCAGCAGCATTGGAAACACCATATATTTT. Amino acid sequence: CASSIGNTIYF.

The V and J genes are TRBV10-3 and TRBJ1-5, with D tentatively TRBD1 (6 bases). There are 12 residues in the CDR3. V was cut by 10 bases and J by 4 bases, with 11 bases left in between. The germline V gene encodes CDR1 ENHRY and CDR2 SYGVKD. Here the CDR3 DNA reads TGTGCCACTAAGGGGGTGAATCAGCCCCAGCATTTT. Residues: CATKGVNQPQHF.

J is TRBJ2-7 and V is TRBV15, with unresolved D. The germline V gene encodes CDR1 LNHNV and CDR2 YYDKDF (reference sequence). The CDR3 covers 14 residues. Trimming took 1 base from V and 2 from J, leaving 9 bases between them. The DNA for the CDR3 is TGTGCCACCAGCAGAGTCGAGCTTCCCTACGAGCAGTACTTC. As protein: CATSRVELPYEQYF. Drawing the rest from reference TRBV15 and TRBJ2-7, the complete variable domain is DAMVIQNPRYQVTQFGKPVTLSCSQTLNHNVMYWYQQKSSQAPKLLFHYYDKDFNNEADTPDNFQSRRPNTSFCFLDIRSPGLGDTAMYLCATSRVELPYEQYFGPGTRLTVT.

This clone was detected a few times. V usage is TRBV2 and J usage is TRBJ1-3, with D possibly TRBD1 on 6 matching bases. CDR3 length equals 12 residues. V dropped 3 bases and J dropped 9 bases, with 9 bases sitting between them. Germline lookup yields CDR1 SNHLY and CDR2 FYNNEI. CDR3 loop: CASSDRGPTIYF. CDR3 nucleotides: TGTGCCAGCAGTGACCGGGGGCCCACCATATATTTT.

This rearrangement joins TRBV9 to TRBJ2-5; D might be TRBD1 (5 bases). Germline V CDR1 and CDR2: SGDLS, YYNGEE. The ends were cut back, 3 bases at V and 8 bases at J, with 11 bases in the middle. The CDR3 runs 12 residues. CDR3 region: CASSGHQGTQYF. The CDR3 DNA is TGTGCCAGCAGCGGACACCAGGGAACCCAGTACTTC.

This clone was recorded a few times. This chain connects TRBV6-5 to TRBJ2-3; 9 nucleotides agree with TRBD2. V lost 0 bases and J lost 5; bases outside the gene matches: 6. Germline V gene sequence: CDR1 MNHEY, CDR2 SVGAGI. The CDR3 is made up of 16 amino acids. The CDR3 here is CASSYSLAGRGDTQYF. In DNA, the CDR3 is TGTGCCAGCAGTTACTCCCTAGCGGGGAGAGGAGATACGCAGTATTTT.

This clone was observed a few times. The chain carries TRBV7-9 and TRBJ1-5; D gene unclear. There are 16 residues in the CDR3. Germline CDR1 SEHNR, CDR2 FQNEAQ (reference sequence). Trimming left V 1 base short and J 3 bases short, with 13 bases between. CDR3 nucleotide sequence: TGTGCCAGCAGCTTAGGTTCGGGGAAGACCAATCAGCCCCAGCATTTT. Protein product: CASSLGSGKTNQPQHF.

The chain couples TRBV11-2 to TRBJ1-5; TRBD1 agrees at 9 bases. CDR1 is SGHAT and CDR2 is FQNNGV in the germline V gene. CDR3 length: 17 residues. The ends lost 5 bases at V and 0 bases at J; junction bases unmatched: 8. The CDR3 bases are TGTGCCAGCAGCCGCGGAGACAGGGGGGCTAGCAATCAGCCCCAGCATTTT. Translating it yields CASSRGDRGASNQPQHF. Full variable domain (remainder filled in from reference TRBV11-2 and TRBJ1-5): EAGVAQSPRYKIIEKRQSVAFWCNPISGHATLYWYQQILGQGPKLLIQFQNNGVVDDSQLPKDRFSAERLKGVDSTLKIQPAKLEDSAVYLCASSRGDRGASNQPQHFGDGTRLSIL.

This clone was detected a few times. The chain is built from TRBV27 and TRBJ1-2, with D maybe TRBD1 (6 bases). This CDR3 region has 16 residues. Germline lookup yields CDR1 MNHEY and CDR2 SMNVEV (reference sequence). With 5 bases removed from V and 5 bases from J, the gap between germline ends came to 21 bases. The CDR3 DNA is TGTGCCAGCAGTCCCTTAGGGGCAGGGGATTTATATGGCTACACCTTC. The encoded protein is CASSPLGAGDLYGYTF.

This clone was seen more than once but under ten times. The chain combines TRBV6-1 with TRBJ2-7; no definite D call. CDR3 length equals 12 residues. The ends were cut back, 8 bases at V and 4 bases at J, with 12 bases in the middle. Germline CDR1 MNHNS, CDR2 SASEGT. The CDR3 loop is CASLTVKYEQYF. CDR3 nucleotide sequence: TGTGCCAGCCTGACGGTGAAATACGAGCAGTACTTC.

The chain carries TRBV7-9 and TRBJ1-2; no clear D gene. Germline lookup yields CDR1 SEHNR and CDR2 FQNEAQ (reference sequence). Trimming removed 1 base from V and 7 bases from J, with 4 bases in between. The CDR3 totals 11 residues. CDR3 in amino acids: CASSLGGGYTF. The DNA for the CDR3 is TGTGCCAGCAGCTTAGGGGGTGGCTACACCTTC. The full variable domain, rest sourced from reference TRBV7-9 and TRBJ1-2, is DTGVSQNPRHKITKRGQNVTFRCDPISEHNRLYWYRQTLGQGPEFLTYFQNEAQLEKSRLLSDRFSAERPKGSFSTLEIQRTEQGDSAMYLCASSLGGGYTFGSGTRLTVV.

This clone has just a few counts. V usage is TRBV5-6 and J usage is TRBJ1-5, with unresolved D. Germline assignment: CDR1 SGHDT and CDR2 YYEEEE. The CDR3 covers 15 residues. Trimming stripped 1 base from V and 0 bases from J, with 8 bases between. Here the CDR3 reads CASSLLGYSNQPQHF. The CDR3 nucleotides are TGTGCCAGCAGCTTGTTAGGTTATAGCAATCAGCCCCAGCATTTT.

The chain uses TRBV7-9 and TRBJ2-1; D might be TRBD2 (7 bases). Germline V gene lookup returns CDR1 SEHNR and CDR2 FQNEAQ (reference sequence). Trimming removed 5 bases at V and 10 bases at J, with 21 bases between. This CDR3 is built from 15 residues. This CDR3 reads CASSPRDRGAREQFF. DNA of the CDR3: TGTGCCAGCAGCCCCCGGGACCGGGGGGCCCGGGAGCAGTTCTTC.

The rearrangement joins TRBV14 to TRBJ1-1; D is possibly TRBD1 (6 bases). The CDR3 is 15 residues long. V lost 4 bases and J 1 base, leaving 13 bases between the germline ends. From germline, CDR1 is SGHDN and CDR2 FVKESK. This chain's CDR3 is CASSRSVRGNTEAFF. As DNA, the CDR3 is TGTGCCAGCAGCCGGTCGGTCAGGGGGAACACTGAAGCTTTCTTT. The complete variable domain, with remaining parts taken from reference TRBV14 and TRBJ1-1, reads EAGVTQFPSHSVIEKGQTVTLRCDPISGHDNLYWYRRVMGKEIKFLLHFVKESKQDESGMPNNRFLAERTGGTYSTLKVQPAELEDSGVYFCASSRSVRGNTEAFFGQGTRLTVV.

This clone has only a few counts. The gene calls are TRBV6-5 and TRBJ2-7; the match to TRBD1 covers 8 bases. After removal of 5 bases from V and 1 base from J, the junction contained 4 bases not matched to a gene. The germline V gene encodes CDR1 MNHEY and CDR2 SVGAGI. The length of the CDR3 is 14 residues. CDR3 sequence: CASSKRDRSYEQYF. In DNA form, the CDR3 reads TGTGCCAGCAGTAAACGGGACAGGTCCTACGAGCAGTACTTC.

CDR3 sequence reads: CASKTLRDRTYEQYF. DNA of the CDR3: TGTGCCAGCAAAACGTTAAGGGACAGGACCTACGAGCAGTACTTC. The chain links TRBV27 to TRBJ2-7; TRBD1 aligns across 8 bases. J gave up 2 bases and V 7 bases, and 10 bases lay outside the gene matches. Germline V lookup: CDR1 MNHEY, CDR2 SMNVEV (reference sequence). This CDR3 comprises 15 residues.

The genes are TRBV23-1 and TRBJ2-7; 9 bases are shared with TRBD1. TRBV23-1 is treated as an ORF (open reading frame) with a function not yet certain. V dropped 7 bases and J dropped 5; count of bases not matched to a gene: 12. The CDR3 has 15 residues. This CDR3 reads CASTTDGTGYNEQYF. Here the CDR3 DNA reads TGCGCCAGCACCACAGACGGGACAGGGTACAACGAGCAGTACTTC.

The chain links TRBV4-2 to TRBJ1-2; D not resolved. CDR3 size: 14 residues. Germline V gene sequence: CDR1 LGHNA, CDR2 YNFKEQ. With 1 base removed from V and 1 base from J, the gap between germline ends came to 7 bases. CDR3 DNA: TGTGCCAGCAGCCAAGGTGACTTTAACTATGGCTACACCTTC. Amino acids: CASSQGDFNYGYTF.